Shown below are 25 T cell receptor beta chains from a single sample sequenced in a study of CD8 T cells in Susac syndrome. Reverse transcription used about 0.5 to 1 ug RNA and random hexamers. TCRdb used MiXCR to reprocess the immunoSEQ multiplex PCR reads, holding one entry per CDR3 protein. The sample includes over 80,000 distinct CDR3 sequences, approximately 95% seen only once; the top ten take less than 0.95%. The sample was CD8+ T cells from PBMCs. The origin of the receptors is a human donor with Susac syndrome.

The chain carries TRBV28 and TRBJ2-2; D remains unclear. V was clipped by 7 bases and J by 7 bases, with 13 bases between them. The CDR3 loop spans 13 amino acids. The germline CDR1 and CDR2 sequences are MDHEN and SYDVKM. The CDR3 here is CASTWGYYGELFF. DNA of the CDR3: TGTGCCAGCACCTGGGGTTACTACGGGGAGCTGTTTTTT.

This chain uses TRBV13 with TRBJ2-5; no clear D gene. V was clipped by 5 bases and J by 5 bases, with 12 bases between them. CDR1 PRHDT and CDR2 FYEKMQ come from the germline V gene (reference sequence). The CDR3 is 13 residues long. The CDR3 reads CASSPDSFETQYF. The CDR3 DNA reads as TGTGCCAGCAGCCCCGACTCCTTTGAGACCCAGTACTTC.

This clonotype was detected once. The chain uses TRBV3-1 and TRBJ2-1, with D perhaps matching TRBD2 (5 bases). Germline V CDR1 and CDR2: LGHDT, YNNKEL (reference sequence). V was trimmed by 8 bases and J by 6 bases, leaving 8 bases between them. CDR3 length: 11 amino acids. CDR3 DNA: TGTGCCAGCGGACTTACCAATGAGCAGTTCTTC. It yields the protein CASGLTNEQFF.

This clonotype occurred once. The chain employs TRBV19 and TRBJ1-1; TRBD1 is a possible D gene (5 bases). Trimming took off 9 bases at V and 10 bases at J, with 15 bases between the two ends. Germline CDR1 and CDR2: LNHDA and SQIVND (reference sequence). There are 11 residues in the CDR3. The CDR3 protein is CASIRGDRAFF. The CDR3 DNA sequence: TGTGCCAGCATTCGGGGGGACCGAGCTTTCTTT.

The chain uses TRBV27 and TRBJ2-1; TRBD2 might be the D (5 bases). Germline V gene sequence: CDR1 MNHEY, CDR2 SMNVEV (reference sequence). This CDR3 has 16 residues. With 5 bases removed from V and 4 bases from J, the gap between germline ends came to 18 bases. For the CDR3, the DNA is TGTGCCAGCAGTCAAATCACCCTCGGACTTTACAATGAGCAGTTCTTC. As protein: CASSQITLGLYNEQFF.

The chain uses TRBV6-5 and TRBJ1-4; D gene ambiguous. CDR1 and CDR2 (germline): MNHEY, SVGAGI. The ends were cut back, 5 bases at V and 3 bases at J, with 10 bases in the middle. The CDR3 spans 14 residues. The CDR3 spells CASSRFEANEKLFF. Written as DNA, the CDR3 is TGTGCCAGCAGTCGGTTCGAAGCTAATGAAAAACTGTTTTTT.

The genes are TRBV20-1 and TRBJ2-7; TRBD2 agrees at 8 bases. The junction had 22 bases not matched to a gene; V was cut back by 5 bases and J by 4 bases. This CDR3 comprises 18 residues. Germline V CDR1 and CDR2: DFQATT, SNEGSKA (reference sequence). The DNA of the CDR3 is TGCAGTGCTCCTATAGAGATTAGCGGGGAACCACTACCGTACGAGCAGTACTTC. Encoded protein: CSAPIEISGEPLPYEQYF.

The chain carries TRBV7-8 and TRBJ2-5; D call uncertain. Germline V lookup: CDR1 SGHVS, CDR2 FQNEAQ. The CDR3 sequence is 14 residues long. Deletions cut 2 bases from V and 1 base from J, with 8 bases between. The CDR3 reads CASSLLGFQETQYF. CDR3 in DNA: TGTGCCAGCAGCTTATTGGGGTTCCAAGAGACCCAGTACTTC.

The J gene is TRBJ2-7, the V gene TRBV20-1, with a possible D match to TRBD1 (6 bases). The CDR3 extends over 14 amino acids. Germline V CDR1 and CDR2: DFQATT, SNEGSKA (reference sequence). Deletions cut 5 bases from V and 3 bases from J, with 17 bases between. The CDR3 here is CSAELRGLGYEQYF. The CDR3 DNA reads TGCAGTGCTGAACTCAGGGGTTTGGGCTACGAGCAGTACTTC.

The chain has TRBV4-2 and TRBJ2-1; 12 bases map to TRBD2. V gave up 4 bases and J gave up 2 bases; unmatched junction bases: 3. This CDR3 spans 16 amino acids. Germline values: CDR1 LGHNA, CDR2 YNFKEQ. The CDR3 here is CASSLRTSGTYNEQFF. DNA for the CDR3: TGTGCCAGCAGCCTCAGGACTAGCGGGACCTACAATGAGCAGTTCTTC.

V gene TRBV5-6 combines with J gene TRBJ2-3, with TRBD2 matching 7 bases. Germline V CDR1 and CDR2: SGHDT, YYEEEE. V shed 5 bases, J shed 4 bases, and the junction held 7 bases outside the gene matches. The CDR3 is 14 amino acids. In nucleotides, the CDR3 is TGTGCCAGCAGATACGGGGGGAATGCAGATACGCAGTATTTT. This sequence encodes CASRYGGNADTQYF.

This chain links TRBV28 with TRBJ2-3, with D perhaps matching TRBD2 (5 bases). V was cut by 2 bases and J by 4 bases, with 13 bases left in between. Germline V gene lookup returns CDR1 MDHEN and CDR2 SYDVKM. The CDR3 is 15 residues long. The CDR3 nucleotides read TGTGCCAGCAGTTTAGCATATGAGGAGGCAGATACGCAGTATTTT. Encoded protein: CASSLAYEEADTQYF.

The chain couples TRBV15 to TRBJ1-4, with D unclear. The CDR3 runs to 15 residues. With 5 bases removed from V and 0 bases from J, the gap between germline ends came to 10 bases. CDR1 is LNHNV, CDR2 YYDKDF, per germline (reference sequence). In DNA, the CDR3 is TGTGCCACCAGCGAAAAGGATGCAACTAATGAAAAACTGTTTTTT. It codes for CATSEKDATNEKLFF.

The J gene is TRBJ2-1, the V gene TRBV5-6; D gene uncertain. V lost 1 base to trimming and J lost 0 bases, with 8 bases between them. From germline, CDR1 is SGHDT and CDR2 YYEEEE. This CDR3 is 15 amino acids long. This chain's CDR3 is CASSLFPSSYNEQFF. The CDR3 nucleotides read TGTGCCAGCAGCTTGTTTCCGAGCTCCTACAATGAGCAGTTCTTC.

The chain links TRBV27 to TRBJ2-5; 8 bases are a match to TRBD1. The CDR3 is 14 residues long. Unmatched junction bases numbered 6, after V lost 5 bases and J lost 4 bases. CDR1 MNHEY and CDR2 SMNVEV come from the germline V gene (reference sequence). CDR3 nucleotide sequence: TGTGCCAGCAGTCAAGGACAGGGTGGAGAGACCCAGTACTTC. This gives the protein CASSQGQGGETQYF.

The CDR3 spells CASSPPGASNTEAFF. The CDR3 DNA follows: TGTGCCAGCAGCCCGCCGGGAGCGAGCAACACTGAAGCTTTCTTT. This chain joins TRBV7-8 and TRBJ1-1; D is unresolved. The germline CDR1 and CDR2 sequences are SGHVS and FQNEAQ. The CDR3 has 15 residues. V lost 5 bases and J 2 bases, leaving 15 bases between the germline ends. Full variable domain (missing parts from reference TRBV7-8 and TRBJ1-1): GAGVSQSPRYKVAKRGQDVALRCDPISGHVSLFWYQQALGQGPEFLTYFQNEAQLDKSGLPSDRFFAERPEGSVSTLKIQRTQQEDSAVYLCASSPPGASNTEAFFGQGTRLTVV.

V and J are TRBV27 and TRBJ2-1, with 9 bases lining up with TRBD2. Per germline, CDR1 MNHEY and CDR2 SMNVEV (reference sequence). Trimming cost V 5 bases and J 4 bases; bases outside gene matches: 6. This CDR3 has 15 amino acids. The CDR3 DNA reads as TGTGCCAGCAGTCTCAATAGCGGGGGTTACAATGAGCAGTTCTTC. Translating gives CASSLNSGGYNEQFF.

The chain links TRBV28 to TRBJ1-1; D not resolved. V was shortened by 10 bases and J by 7 bases, with 19 bases between the two germline ends. The CDR3 has 13 residues. Per germline, CDR1 MDHEN and CDR2 SYDVKM. CDR3: CATIGFDTYEAFF. The CDR3 DNA sequence: TGTGCCACCATAGGCTTCGACACTTATGAAGCTTTCTTT. Together with reference TRBV28 and TRBJ1-1, the CDR3 gives the full variable domain: DVKVTQSSRYLVKRTGEKVFLECVQDMDHENMFWYRQDPGLGLRLIYFSYDVKMKEKGDIPEGYSVSREKKERFSLILESASTNQTSMYLCATIGFDTYEAFFGQGTRLTVV.

The rearrangement joins TRBV3-1 to TRBJ2-4; a possible D gene is TRBD1 (5 bases). Germline V CDR1 and CDR2: LGHDT, YNNKEL (reference sequence). CDR3 length equals 14 residues. Trimming left V 0 bases short and J 8 bases short, with 11 bases between. CDR3 residues: CASSQEGRADIQYF. The CDR3 DNA is TGTGCCAGCAGCCAAGAAGGCAGGGCGGACATTCAGTACTTC.

The genes are TRBV13 and TRBJ2-1; 8 bases are a match to TRBD1. Germline V gives CDR1 PRHDT, CDR2 FYEKMQ (reference sequence). This CDR3 comprises 15 residues. J was trimmed by 7 bases and V by 0 bases; bases with no gene match: 5. CDR3 sequence: CASSLGTGVGNEQFF. CDR3 sequence (DNA): TGTGCCAGCAGCTTAGGGACAGGGGTAGGAAATGAGCAGTTCTTC.

The chain employs TRBV9 and TRBJ2-1; D gene uncertain. Germline lookup yields CDR1 SGDLS and CDR2 YYNGEE. V lost 0 bases and J lost 6, with 7 bases in between. The CDR3 is 13 residues long. The CDR3: CASSVESSNEQFF. The CDR3 coding sequence is TGTGCCAGCAGCGTAGAGTCATCCAATGAGCAGTTCTTC.

V gene TRBV14 combines with J gene TRBJ1-1; no definite D call. The germline gives CDR1 SGHDN, CDR2 FVKESK. This CDR3 comprises 15 residues. V lost 0 bases and J lost 3, with 11 bases in between. The CDR3 nucleotides are TGTGCCAGCAGCCAAGAAGACGGCCCGGACACTGAAGCTTTCTTT. It specifies CASSQEDGPDTEAFF.

The chain couples TRBV12-3 or TRBV12-4 to TRBJ1-2, with unresolved D. CDR3 length: 9 residues. V was trimmed by 6 bases and J by 13 bases, leaving 9 bases between them. CDR3 sequence: CASRPPITF. The CDR3 nucleotides read TGTGCCAGCAGACCGCCTATCACCTTC.

The rearrangement joins TRBV3-1 to TRBJ2-1, with TRBD1 matching 10 bases. J gave up 4 bases and V 1 base, and 4 bases lay outside the gene matches. The CDR3 covers 16 residues. Germline assignment: CDR1 LGHDT and CDR2 YNNKEL (reference sequence). The DNA for the CDR3 is TGTGCCAGCAGCCAAGGGACAGGGGGTAATTACAATGAGCAGTTCTTC. As protein: CASSQGTGGNYNEQFF.

This clonotype was seen only once. The V call is TRBV25-1, the J call TRBJ2-7; D is unclear. Trimming removed 1 base from V and 10 bases from J, with 8 bases in between. The CDR3 contains 11 residues. Germline CDR1 reads MGHDK; CDR2 reads SYGVNS. Here the CDR3 DNA reads TGTGCCAGCAGTGAATTAGGGATACAGTACTTC. Translated: CASSELGIQYF.